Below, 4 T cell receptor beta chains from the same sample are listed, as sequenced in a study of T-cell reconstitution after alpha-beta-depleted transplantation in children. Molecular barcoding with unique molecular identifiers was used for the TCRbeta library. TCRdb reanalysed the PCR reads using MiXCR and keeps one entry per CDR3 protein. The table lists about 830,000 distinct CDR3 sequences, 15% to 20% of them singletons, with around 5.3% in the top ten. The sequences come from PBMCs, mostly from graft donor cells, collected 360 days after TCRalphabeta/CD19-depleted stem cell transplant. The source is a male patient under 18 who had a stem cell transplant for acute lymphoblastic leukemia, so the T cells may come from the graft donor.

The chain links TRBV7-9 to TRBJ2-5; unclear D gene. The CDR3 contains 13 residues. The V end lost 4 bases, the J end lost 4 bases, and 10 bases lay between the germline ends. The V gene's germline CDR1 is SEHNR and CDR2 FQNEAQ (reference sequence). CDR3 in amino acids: CASSSVLSETQYF. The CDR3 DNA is TGTGCCAGCAGCTCTGTACTTTCAGAGACCCAGTACTTC.

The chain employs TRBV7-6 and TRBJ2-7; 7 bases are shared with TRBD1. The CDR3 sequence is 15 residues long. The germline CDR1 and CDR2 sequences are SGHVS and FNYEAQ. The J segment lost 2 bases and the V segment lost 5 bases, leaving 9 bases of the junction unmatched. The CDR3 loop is CASSPSGQFAYEQYF. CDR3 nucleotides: TGTGCCAGCAGCCCATCGGGACAGTTCGCCTACGAGCAGTACTTC.

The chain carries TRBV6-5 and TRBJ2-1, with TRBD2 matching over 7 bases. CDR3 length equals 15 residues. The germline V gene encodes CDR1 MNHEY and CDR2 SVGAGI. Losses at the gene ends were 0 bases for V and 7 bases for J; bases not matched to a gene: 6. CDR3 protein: CASSYSPGGRNEQFF. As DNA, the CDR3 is TGTGCCAGCAGTTACTCACCGGGAGGTAGGAATGAGCAGTTCTTC.

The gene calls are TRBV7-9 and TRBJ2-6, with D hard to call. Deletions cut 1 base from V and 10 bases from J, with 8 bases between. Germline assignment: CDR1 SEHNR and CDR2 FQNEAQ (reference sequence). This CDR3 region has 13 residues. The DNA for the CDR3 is TGTGCCAGCAGCTTAGGGCATGATAACGTCCTGACTTTC. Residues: CASSLGHDNVLTF.